This T cell receptor beta chain was recovered during a study of long-term antiretroviral therapy in people with HIV. Researchers ran immunoSEQ v3.0 at survey level. Data came from immunoSEQ multiplex PCR; TCRdb stores just in-frame clones and leaves some out. The table shows 25,000 to 35,000 clones, with approximately 86% occurring only once. Held in samples before DNA extraction were roughly 0.9-11 million cryopreserved PBMC. General study points: Clonal populations expanded prior to ART predominated within the repertoire at all time points. Post-ART, diversity grew, though it stayed under transplant donor control levels.

V lost 6 bases, J lost 0 bases, and 9 bases lay in between. This CDR3 is built from 15 residues. Per germline, CDR1 LNHDA and CDR2 SQIVND (reference sequence). With regard to this clone: What it binds is not known.

This receptor was obtained from a man in his forties or fifties with HIV. J is TRBJ2-6 and V is TRBV19, with D uncertain. The sequences come from unsorted PBMCs, collected roughly 5 years before starting antiretroviral therapy. CDR3 region: CASRRIDSGANVLTF. The CDR3 nucleotides are TGTGCCAGTAGAAGGATCGACTCTGGGGCCAACGTCCTGACTTTC.